This T cell receptor (beta chain) emerged from a study of blood T cells in healthy people across ages. Trimming took off 8 bases at V and 4 bases at J, with 8 bases between the two ends. The CDR3 is made up of 11 amino acids. Germline-derived CDR1 and CDR2 are SNHLY and FYNNEI. The sample holds many counts of this clonotype. For the second PCR, which ran for roughly 7 to 11 cycles, a sample-barcoded 5' primer and a J-beta primer mix were used. TCRdb redid the calling of the 5' RACE reads with MiXCR, one entry per CDR3 protein. The sample has a few hundred thousand distinct CDR3 sequences; about 26% are singletons.

Sequenced sample: blood. This TCR derives from a woman aged 70-85 years in good health. The V gene is TRBV2, the J gene TRBJ1-2, with D unresolved. Here the CDR3 reads CASFRGYGYTF. The CDR3 region has the DNA TGTGCCAGCTTTAGAGGCTATGGCTACACCTTC.